Listed below are T cell receptor beta chains from one sample, sequenced in a study of blood T cell repertoires in COVID-19. Sequencing used immunoSEQ multiplex PCR; TCRdb keeps in-frame clones, though not all of them. The sample carries around 88,000 clones, around 85% recorded once. Sequencing was carried out using peripheral blood. All receptors derive from a woman older than 75 with acute or convalescent COVID-19. CDR3s include the opening cysteine and the closing phenylalanine or tryptophan. Fields, in order: J gene, V gene, CDR3 protein.

J gene: TRBJ1-6
V gene: TRBV6-6
CDR3 protein: CASSQISPLHF

J gene: TRBJ1-1
V gene: TRBV7-8
CDR3 protein: CASSVGGHLNTEAFF

J gene: TRBJ1-5
V gene: TRBV7-2
CDR3 protein: CASSPQVDQPQHF

J gene: TRBJ1-2
V gene: TRBV5-1
CDR3 protein: CASSLAQGEGYTF

J gene: TRBJ2-2
V gene: TRBV11-2
CDR3 protein: CASSLAGLAGGRNTGELFF

J gene: TRBJ1-2
V gene: TRBV28
CDR3 protein: CASSIGQLGGVYGYTF

J gene: TRBJ2-2
V gene: TRBV24-1
CDR3 protein: CATTPTGGFHTGELFF

J gene: TRBJ2-7
V gene: TRBV15
CDR3 protein: CATSRDMGRGPYEQYF

J gene: TRBJ2-2
V gene: TRBV2
CDR3 protein: CASRATGGPTGELFF

J gene: TRBJ1-2
V gene: TRBV30
CDR3 protein: CASTEENGYTF

J gene: TRBJ2-6
V gene: TRBV2
CDR3 protein: CASSQTGGSAGANVLTF

J gene: TRBJ2-3
V gene: TRBV24-1
CDR3 protein: CATSDLPGLAGGRSTQYF

J gene: TRBJ2-3
V gene: TRBV11-2
CDR3 protein: CASSLGAPQADTQYF

J gene: TRBJ2-2
V gene: TRBV29-1
CDR3 protein: CSVSAGAVTGELFF

J gene: TRBJ2-7
V gene: TRBV7-9
CDR3 protein: CASSLSGTLNEQYF

J gene: TRBJ2-5
V gene: TRBV5-1
CDR3 protein: CASSRDRDETQYF

J gene: TRBJ1-2
V gene: TRBV6-5
CDR3 protein: CASSTTGASYTF

J gene: TRBJ1-2
V gene: TRBV5-1
CDR3 protein: CASSLKGVGYTF

J gene: TRBJ1-5
V gene: TRBV18
CDR3 protein: CASSLGTGAWNQPQHF

J gene: TRBJ2-3
V gene: TRBV6-5
CDR3 protein: CASSYLGGTDTQYF

J gene: TRBJ1-6
V gene: TRBV28
CDR3 protein: CAGAGRSYNSPLHF

J gene: TRBJ2-3
V gene: TRBV5-1
CDR3 protein: CASSLVGGGSTDTQYF

J gene: TRBJ2-3
V gene: TRBV5-4
CDR3 protein: CASSLGPAGGSTDTQYF

J gene: TRBJ1-5
V gene: TRBV6-5
CDR3 protein: CASSLRQGDQPQHF

J gene: TRBJ1-1
V gene: TRBV29-1
CDR3 protein: CSAKTGTNTEAFF

J gene: TRBJ2-4
V gene: TRBV12-3/TRBV12-4
CDR3 protein: CASTWTGLNIQYF

J gene: TRBJ1-1
V gene: TRBV11-2
CDR3 protein: CASSPGGFF

J gene: TRBJ2-3
V gene: TRBV10-3
CDR3 protein: CAISLAGEVDTQYF